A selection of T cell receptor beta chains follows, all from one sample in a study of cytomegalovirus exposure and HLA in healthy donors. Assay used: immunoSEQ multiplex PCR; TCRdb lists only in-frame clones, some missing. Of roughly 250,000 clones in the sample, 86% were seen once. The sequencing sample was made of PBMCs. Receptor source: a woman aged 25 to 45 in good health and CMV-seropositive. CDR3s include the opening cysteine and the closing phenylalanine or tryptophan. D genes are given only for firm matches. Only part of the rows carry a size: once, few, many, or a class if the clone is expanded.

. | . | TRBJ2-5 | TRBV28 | TGTGCCAGCAGTTTACCCGGACTAACCCAAGAGACCCAGTACTTC | CASSLPGLTQETQYF
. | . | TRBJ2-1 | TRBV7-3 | TGTGCCAGCAGCTCGACCCACGGCACGGGACAATACAATGAGCAGTTCTTC | CASSSTHGTGQYNEQFF
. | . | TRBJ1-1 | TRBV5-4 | TGTGCCAGCAGCTTGGCCGGAGAACGAGGTACACTCGAAGCTTTCTTT | CASSLAGERGTLEAFF
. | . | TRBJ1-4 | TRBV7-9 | TGTGCCAGCAGCCCCCAAAGCTCTAATGAAAAACTGTTTTTT | CASSPQSSNEKLFF
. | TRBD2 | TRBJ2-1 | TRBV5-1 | TGCGCCAGCAGCATGGACCCGACTAGCGGGAAGGATGAGCAGTTCTTC | CASSMDPTSGKDEQFF
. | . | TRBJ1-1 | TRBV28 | TGTGCCAGCAGTTTGAGACAGCAGAACACTGAAGCTTTCTTT | CASSLRQQNTEAFF
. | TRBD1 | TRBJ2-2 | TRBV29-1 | TGCAGCGTTGAGGTGGACAGGGATGCCGGGGAGCTGTTTTTT | CSVEVDRDAGELFF
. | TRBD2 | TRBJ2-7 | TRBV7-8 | TGTGCCAGCAGCTTAGGACTAGCGGGCCCCTCCTACGAGCAGTACTTC | CASSLGLAGPSYEQYF
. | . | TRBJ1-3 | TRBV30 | TGTGCCTGGAAGATACGGGGTTCTGGAAACACCATATATTTT | CAWKIRGSGNTIYF
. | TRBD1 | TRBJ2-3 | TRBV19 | TGTGCCAGTAGTCTACGGGACAGAAGAGATACGCAGTATTTT | CASSLRDRRDTQYF
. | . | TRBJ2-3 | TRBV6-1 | TGTGCCAGCAGTGGAGGGGGTGGAATTGATACGCAGTATTTT | CASSGGGGIDTQYF
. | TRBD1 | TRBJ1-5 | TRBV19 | TGTGCCAGTAGTCCAAGGGGGCCCTCTGCCCAGCATTTT | CASSPRGPSAQHF
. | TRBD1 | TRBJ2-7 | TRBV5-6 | TGTGCCAGCAGTCGAAGACAGGGCATGAGCTCCTACGAGCAGTACTTC | CASSRRQGMSSYEQYF
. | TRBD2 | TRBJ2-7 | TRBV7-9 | TGTGCCAGCAGCCTGGGGGGGGTGTACGAGCAGTACTTC | CASSLGGVYEQYF
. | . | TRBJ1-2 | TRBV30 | TGTGCCTGGAGCGTTAATTATGGCTACACCTTC | CAWSVNYGYTF
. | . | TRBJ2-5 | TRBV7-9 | TGTGCCAGCAGCACCCCCTGGGGGCAGGGTATAGCCCAAGAGACCCAGTACTTC | CASSTPWGQGIAQETQYF
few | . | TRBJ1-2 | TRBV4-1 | TGCGCCAGCAGCCCGGCTCGGGGGGTTGACTATGGCTACACCTTC | CASSPARGVDYGYTF
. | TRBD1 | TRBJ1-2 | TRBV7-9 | TGTGCCAGCAGCTTAACAGGGGGTTTAAGCTATGGCTACACCTTC | CASSLTGGLSYGYTF